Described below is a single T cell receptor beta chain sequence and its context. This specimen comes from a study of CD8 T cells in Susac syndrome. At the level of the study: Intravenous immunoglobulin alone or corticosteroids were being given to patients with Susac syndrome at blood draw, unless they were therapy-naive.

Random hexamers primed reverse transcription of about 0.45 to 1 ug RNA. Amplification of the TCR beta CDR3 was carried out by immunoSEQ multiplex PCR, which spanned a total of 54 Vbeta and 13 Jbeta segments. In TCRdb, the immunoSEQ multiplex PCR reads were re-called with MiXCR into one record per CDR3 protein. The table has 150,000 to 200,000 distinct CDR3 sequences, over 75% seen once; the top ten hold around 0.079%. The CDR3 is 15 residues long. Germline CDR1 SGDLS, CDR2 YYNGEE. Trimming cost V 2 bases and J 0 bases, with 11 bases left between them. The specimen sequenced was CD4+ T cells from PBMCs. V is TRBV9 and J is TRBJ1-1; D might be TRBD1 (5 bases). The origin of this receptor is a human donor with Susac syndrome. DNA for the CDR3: TGTGCCAGCAGCGTTTACGGGGGGATGAACACTGAAGCTTTCTTT. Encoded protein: CASSVYGGMNTEAFF.